This passage covers 20 T cell receptor beta chains from one sample sequenced in a study of blood T cell repertoires in COVID-19. Sequencing used immunoSEQ multiplex PCR; TCRdb keeps in-frame clones, though not all of them. The sample holds about 150,000 clones, roughly 83% seen once. Sequenced sample: peripheral blood. All receptors derive from a woman aged 55-70 years with COVID-19, enrolled during active disease.

V and J are TRBV6-5 and TRBJ2-1, with 14 bases lining up with TRBD2. The germline V gene has CDR1 MNHEY and CDR2 SVGAGI. Germline trimming cut 2 bases from V and 6 bases from J; bases unmatched to any gene: 3. CDR3 length equals 16 residues. The DNA for the CDR3 is TGTGCCAGCAGTTACATCGGACTAGCGGGGGGCAATGAGCAGTTCTTC. Translated, it gives CASSYIGLAGGNEQFF.

V gene TRBV18 combines with J gene TRBJ2-1; 10 bases align to TRBD1. This CDR3 is built from 16 residues. V trimming: 4 bases; J trimming: 2 bases; junction bases outside the gene matches: 5. The germline V gene encodes CDR1 KGHSH and CDR2 LQKENI. CDR3 sequence: CASSLLGQGAYNEQFF. The CDR3 DNA is TGTGCCAGCTCACTCCTCGGACAGGGGGCCTACAATGAGCAGTTCTTC.

The V and J genes are TRBV10-2 and TRBJ1-4; 9 nucleotides line up with TRBD1. The V segment lost 5 bases and the J segment 3 bases; nucleotides outside the gene matches: 4. CDR1 is WSHSY and CDR2 is SAAADI in the germline V gene. This CDR3 has 15 residues. CDR3 sequence (DNA): TGCGCCAGCAGTAAGGACAGGGGATCTAATGAAAAACTGTTTTTT. Translating gives CASSKDRGSNEKLFF.

The genes are TRBV18 and TRBJ2-3; 9 bases are a match to TRBD1. CDR3 size: 17 residues. CDR1 is KGHSH, CDR2 LQKENI, per germline. V trimming: 3 bases; J trimming: 1 base; junction bases outside the gene matches: 8. CDR3 residues: CASSPLTGGSRTDTQYF. As DNA, the CDR3 is TGTGCCAGCTCACCCCTGACAGGGGGTTCCCGCACAGATACGCAGTATTTT.

This sequence joins TRBV19 and TRBJ1-2; 8 bases are a match to TRBD1. The CDR3 consists of 16 residues. J lost 4 bases, V lost 0 bases, and 7 bases had no gene match. Germline loops: CDR1 LNHDA, CDR2 SQIVND (reference sequence). The CDR3 sequence is CASSIDGTGAVYGYTF. The CDR3 nucleotides read TGTGCCAGTAGTATAGACGGGACAGGTGCCGTCTATGGCTACACCTTC.

The chain joins TRBV27 to TRBJ2-5, with TRBD2 matching over 10 bases. This CDR3 spans 16 amino acids. J lost 2 bases, V lost 5 bases, and 8 bases had no gene match. Germline V gene data show CDR1 as MNHEY and CDR2 as SMNVEV (reference sequence). CDR3 residues: CASSPVAGGPQETQYF. CDR3 sequence (DNA): TGTGCCAGCAGTCCCGTAGCGGGGGGCCCTCAAGAGACCCAGTACTTC.

The chain is built from TRBV11-2 and TRBJ2-2; perhaps TRBD2 as D (6 bases). The V gene lost 5 bases and the J gene lost 1 base, with 14 bases spanning the gap. Germline V CDR1 and CDR2: SGHAT, FQNNGV. The CDR3 sequence is 16 residues long. The CDR3 reads CASSPPGRENTGELFF. In DNA form, the CDR3 reads TGTGCCAGCAGCCCCCCCGGGCGGGAGAACACCGGGGAGCTGTTTTTT. Full variable domain (remainder filled in from reference TRBV11-2 and TRBJ2-2): EAGVAQSPRYKIIEKRQSVAFWCNPISGHATLYWYQQILGQGPKLLIQFQNNGVVDDSQLPKDRFSAERLKGVDSTLKIQPAKLEDSAVYLCASSPPGRENTGELFFGEGSRLTVL.

The CDR3 DNA reads as TGTGCCAGCAGCGTAGGGAGACAGGGGGATGGCTACACCTTC. Protein sequence: CASSVGRQGDGYTF. The chain recombines TRBV9 with TRBJ1-2, with 9 bases aligning to TRBD1. From germline, CDR1 is SGDLS and CDR2 YYNGEE. J was trimmed by 6 bases and V by 0 bases; bases with no gene match: 3. This CDR3 region has 14 residues.

The rearrangement uses TRBV27 and TRBJ1-6, with D tentatively TRBD1 (5 bases). Germline CDR1 and CDR2: MNHEY and SMNVEV (reference sequence). V lost 1 base and J 4 bases, leaving 17 bases between the germline ends. This CDR3 is 18 amino acids long. The CDR3 spells CASSLFPGRRGYNSPLHF. In nucleotides, the CDR3 is TGTGCCAGCAGTTTATTCCCAGGGCGGCGGGGTTATAATTCACCCCTCCACTTT.

The chain joins TRBV19 to TRBJ2-3; no firm D call. Germline V gene lookup returns CDR1 LNHDA and CDR2 SQIVND (reference sequence). V was pared by 4 bases and J by 0 bases, with 8 bases between. This CDR3 comprises 14 residues. The CDR3: CASSNRASTDTQYF. The CDR3 DNA reads TGTGCCAGTAGTAACAGAGCTAGCACAGATACGCAGTATTTT. The full variable domain, in which reference TRBV19 and TRBJ2-3 provide the parts outside the CDR3, is DGGITQSPKYLFRKEGQNVTLSCEQNLNHDAMYWYRQDPGQGLRLIYYSQIVNDFQKGDIAEGYSVSREKKESFPLTVTSAQKNPTAFYLCASSNRASTDTQYFGPGTRLTVL.

This clone occurred a few times. The chain combines TRBV5-5 with TRBJ1-5, with 9 bases that match TRBD1. CDR1 is SGHKS, CDR2 YYEKEE, per germline (reference sequence). This CDR3 has 16 amino acids. The V and J ends lost 3 bases and 5 bases, in that order; junction bases with no gene match: 9. DNA for the CDR3: TGTGCCAGCAGCTCAGGGACAGGGCGGATAGATCAGCCCCAGCATTTT. It specifies CASSSGTGRIDQPQHF.

This clone occurred a few times. The rearrangement uses TRBV6-5 and TRBJ1-4; the match to TRBD1 covers 7 bases. Germline V gene data show CDR1 as MNHEY and CDR2 as SVGAGI. V gave up 6 bases and J gave up 4 bases; unmatched junction bases: 5. The CDR3 is 14 amino acids. The CDR3 nucleotides read TGTGCCAGCAGACAGGGGCCAAGTAATGAAAAACTGTTTTTT. Residues: CASRQGPSNEKLFF.

In its sample, this clone was seen once. This chain joins TRBV19 and TRBJ1-2; possible D gene TRBD1, 5 bases. With 0 bases removed from V and 4 bases from J, the gap between germline ends came to 12 bases. The V gene's germline CDR1 is LNHDA and CDR2 SQIVND (reference sequence). The CDR3 consists of 15 residues. The CDR3 sequence: CASSIDRSRVYGYTF. The CDR3 bases are TGTGCCAGTAGTATAGATCGGAGCAGGGTCTATGGCTACACCTTC.

The rearrangement links TRBV7-3 to TRBJ1-3; possible D gene TRBD1, 6 bases. Germline-derived CDR1 and CDR2 are SGHTA and FQGTGA. This CDR3 is 14 amino acids long. The ends were cut back, 5 bases at V and 3 bases at J, with 11 bases in the middle. In DNA, the CDR3 is TGTGCCAGCAGCATACAGGGCTATGGAAACACCATATATTTT. It encodes CASSIQGYGNTIYF.

V and J are TRBV19 and TRBJ2-7, with 7 nucleotides matching TRBD2. The V and J ends lost 2 bases and 2 bases, in that order; junction bases with no gene match: 6. The CDR3 loop spans 15 amino acids. Germline V gives CDR1 LNHDA, CDR2 SQIVND (reference sequence). The chain's CDR3 is CASSISTSVTYEQYF. CDR3 nucleotide sequence: TGTGCCAGTAGTATATCCACTAGCGTCACCTACGAGCAGTACTTC.

The V gene is TRBV3-1 (or the pseudogene TRBV3-2), the J gene TRBJ2-7, with D unclear. This CDR3 region has 12 residues. The germline V and J ends were trimmed by 5 bases and 2 bases, with 7 bases remaining between them. The germline CDR1 and CDR2 sequences are LGHDT and YNNKEL (reference sequence). The CDR3: CASSAETYEQYF. The CDR3 coding sequence is TGTGCCAGCAGCGCGGAAACCTACGAGCAGTACTTC.

V gene TRBV10-1 combines with J gene TRBJ2-1; 11 bases match TRBD2. The V and J ends lost 4 bases and 9 bases, in that order; junction bases with no gene match: 8. Germline CDR1 is WNHNN and CDR2 is SYGVQD (reference sequence). The CDR3 is 15 amino acids. The DNA for the CDR3 is TGCGCCAGCAGTGTGTCTAGCGGGGGGCTTGGTGAGCAGTTCTTC. This gives the protein CASSVSSGGLGEQFF.

The chain couples TRBV7-9 to TRBJ2-7; D is possibly TRBD1 (5 bases). CDR1 and CDR2 from the germline V gene are SEHNR and FQNEAQ (reference sequence). V was pared by 5 bases and J by 5 bases, with 19 bases between. The CDR3 is 15 residues long. CDR3 protein: CASSSRQPFEDEQYF. DNA of the CDR3: TGTGCCAGCAGCAGTCGACAGCCCTTTGAGGACGAGCAGTACTTC.

The chain recombines TRBV10-3 with TRBJ2-6; 7 bases agree with TRBD2. After removal of 3 bases from V and 0 bases from J, the junction contained 14 bases not matched to a gene. The CDR3 totals 20 residues. Per germline, CDR1 ENHRY and CDR2 SYGVKD. The CDR3 loop reads CAISDYRDYLPSSGANVLTF. The CDR3 DNA reads TGTGCCATCAGTGATTACCGGGACTATTTACCGAGCTCTGGGGCCAACGTCCTGACTTTC.

The rearrangement uses TRBV5-1 and TRBJ2-3; 14 bases line up with TRBD2. Germline V gene sequence: CDR1 SGHRS, CDR2 YFSETQ. Germline trimming cut 4 bases from V and 0 bases from J; bases unmatched to any gene: 19. This CDR3 is 22 amino acids long. Here the CDR3 reads CASSLQTPPGLAGVSSTDTQYF. DNA of the CDR3: TGCGCCAGCAGCCTGCAAACACCCCCGGGACTAGCGGGGGTGAGCAGCACAGATACGCAGTATTTT.